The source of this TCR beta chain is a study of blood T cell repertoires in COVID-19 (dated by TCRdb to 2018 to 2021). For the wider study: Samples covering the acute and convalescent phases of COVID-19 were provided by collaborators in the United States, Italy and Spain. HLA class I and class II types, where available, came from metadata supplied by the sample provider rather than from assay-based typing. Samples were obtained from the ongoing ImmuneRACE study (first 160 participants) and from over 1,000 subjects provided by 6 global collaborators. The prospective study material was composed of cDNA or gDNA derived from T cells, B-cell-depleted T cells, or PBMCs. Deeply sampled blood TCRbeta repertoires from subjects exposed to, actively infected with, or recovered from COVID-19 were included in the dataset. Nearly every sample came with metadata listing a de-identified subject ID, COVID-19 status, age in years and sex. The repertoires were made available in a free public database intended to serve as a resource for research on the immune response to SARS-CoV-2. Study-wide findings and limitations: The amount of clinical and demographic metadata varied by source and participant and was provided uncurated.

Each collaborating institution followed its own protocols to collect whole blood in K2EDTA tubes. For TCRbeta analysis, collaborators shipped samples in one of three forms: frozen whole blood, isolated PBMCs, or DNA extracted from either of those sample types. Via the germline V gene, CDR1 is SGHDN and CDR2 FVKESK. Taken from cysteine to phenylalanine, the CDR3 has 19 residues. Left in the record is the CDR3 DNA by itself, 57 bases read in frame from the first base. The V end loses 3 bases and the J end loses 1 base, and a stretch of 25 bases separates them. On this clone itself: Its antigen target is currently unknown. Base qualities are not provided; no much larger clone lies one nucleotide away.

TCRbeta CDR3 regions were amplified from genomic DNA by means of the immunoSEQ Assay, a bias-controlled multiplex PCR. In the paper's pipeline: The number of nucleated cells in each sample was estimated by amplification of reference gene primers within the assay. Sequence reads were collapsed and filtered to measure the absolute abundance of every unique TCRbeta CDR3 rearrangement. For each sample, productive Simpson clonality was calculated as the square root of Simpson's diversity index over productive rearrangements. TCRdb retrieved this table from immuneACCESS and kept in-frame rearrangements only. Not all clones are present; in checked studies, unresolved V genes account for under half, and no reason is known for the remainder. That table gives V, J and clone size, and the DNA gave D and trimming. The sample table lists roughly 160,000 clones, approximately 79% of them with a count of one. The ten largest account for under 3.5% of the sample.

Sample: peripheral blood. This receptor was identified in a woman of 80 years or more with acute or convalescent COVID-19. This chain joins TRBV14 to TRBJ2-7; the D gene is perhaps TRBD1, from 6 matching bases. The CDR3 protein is CASSQTVLADRAISYEQYF. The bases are TGTGCCAGCAGCCAGACGGTCCTCGCGGACAGAGCGATATCCTACGAGCAGTACTTC.